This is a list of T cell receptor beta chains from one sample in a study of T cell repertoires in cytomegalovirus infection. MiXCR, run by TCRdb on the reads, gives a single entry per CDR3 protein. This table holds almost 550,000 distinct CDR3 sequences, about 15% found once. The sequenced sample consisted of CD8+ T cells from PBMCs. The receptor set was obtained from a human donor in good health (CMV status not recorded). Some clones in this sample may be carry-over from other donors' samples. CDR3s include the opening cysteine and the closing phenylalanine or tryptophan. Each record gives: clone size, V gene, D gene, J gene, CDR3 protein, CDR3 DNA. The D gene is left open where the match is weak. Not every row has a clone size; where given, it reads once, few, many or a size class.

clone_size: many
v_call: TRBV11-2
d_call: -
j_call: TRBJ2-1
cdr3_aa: CASSLDIGPPRPNEQFF
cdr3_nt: TGTGCCAGCAGCTTAGACATCGGACCCCCTCGCCCCAATGAGCAGTTCTTC

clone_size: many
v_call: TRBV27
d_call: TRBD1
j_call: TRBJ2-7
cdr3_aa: CASSLSVGTVAYEQYF
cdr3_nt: TGTGCCAGCAGTTTATCGGTAGGGACAGTAGCCTACGAGCAGTACTTC

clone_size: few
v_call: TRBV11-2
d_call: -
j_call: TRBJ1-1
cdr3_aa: CASSLAVRRGTEAFF
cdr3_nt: TGTGCCAGCAGCTTAGCCGTTAGGAGGGGCACTGAAGCTTTCTTT

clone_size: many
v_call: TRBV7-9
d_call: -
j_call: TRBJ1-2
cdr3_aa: CASSSDIFYGYTF
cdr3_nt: TGTGCCAGCAGCTCCGACATTTTCTATGGCTACACCTTC

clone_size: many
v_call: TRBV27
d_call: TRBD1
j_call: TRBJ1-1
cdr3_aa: CASSSKTGFSDTEAFF
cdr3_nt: TGTGCCAGCAGTTCAAAGACAGGGTTTTCGGACACTGAAGCTTTCTTT

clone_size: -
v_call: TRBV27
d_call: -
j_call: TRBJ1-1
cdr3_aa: CASSFGGGGMTEAFF
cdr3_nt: TGTGCCAGCAGTTTTGGGGGTGGCGGGATGACTGAAGCTTTCTTT

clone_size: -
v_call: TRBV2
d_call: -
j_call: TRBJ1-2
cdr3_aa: CASRGRGYTF
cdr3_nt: TGTGCCAGCAGGGGAAGAGGCTACACCTTC

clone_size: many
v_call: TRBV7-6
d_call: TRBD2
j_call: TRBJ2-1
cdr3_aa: CASRRLAGGLNYNEQFF
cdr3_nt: TGTGCCAGCAGACGACTAGCGGGAGGACTCAATTACAATGAGCAGTTCTTC

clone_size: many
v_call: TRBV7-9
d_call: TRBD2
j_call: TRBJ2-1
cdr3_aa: CASSPGLARDNEQFF
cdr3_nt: TGTGCCAGCAGCCCAGGACTAGCCCGTGACAATGAGCAGTTCTTC

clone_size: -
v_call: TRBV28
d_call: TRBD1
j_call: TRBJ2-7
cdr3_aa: CASSLGQGDSYEQYF
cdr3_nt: TGTGCCAGCAGTTTAGGACAGGGGGACTCCTACGAGCAGTACTTC

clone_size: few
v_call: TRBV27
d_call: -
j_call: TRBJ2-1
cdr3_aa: CASSIRIGDSNEQFF
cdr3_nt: TGTGCCAGCAGCATAAGGATTGGTGATAGCAATGAGCAGTTCTTC

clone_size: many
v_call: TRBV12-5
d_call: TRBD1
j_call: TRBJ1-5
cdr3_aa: CASGTYPGQGDNQPQHF
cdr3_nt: TGTGCTAGTGGTACCTACCCGGGACAGGGAGACAATCAGCCCCAGCATTTT

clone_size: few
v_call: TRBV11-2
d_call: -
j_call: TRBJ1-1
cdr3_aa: CASSLWAGASENTEAFF
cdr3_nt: TGTGCCAGCAGCTTATGGGCGGGGGCATCGGAGAACACTGAAGCTTTCTTT

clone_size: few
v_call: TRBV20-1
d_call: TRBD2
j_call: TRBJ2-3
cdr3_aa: CSARDSGGAIDTQYF
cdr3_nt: TGCAGTGCTAGAGATAGCGGGGGGGCCATTGATACGCAGTATTTT

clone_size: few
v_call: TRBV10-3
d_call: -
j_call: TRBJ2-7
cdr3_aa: CAISDGAEQYF
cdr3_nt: TGTGCCATCAGTGACGGGGCCGAGCAGTACTTC

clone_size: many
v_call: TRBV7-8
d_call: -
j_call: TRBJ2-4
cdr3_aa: CASSLRRADIQYF
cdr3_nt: TGTGCCAGCAGCTTACGGAGGGCAGACATTCAGTACTTC

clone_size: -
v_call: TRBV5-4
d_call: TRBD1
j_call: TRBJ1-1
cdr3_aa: CASSLLDRGGTEAFF
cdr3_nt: TGTGCCAGCAGCTTATTGGACAGGGGGGGCACTGAAGCTTTCTTT

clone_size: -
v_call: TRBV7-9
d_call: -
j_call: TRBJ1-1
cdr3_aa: CASRPGGGTEAFF
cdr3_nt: TGTGCCAGCAGACCTGGCGGCGGGACTGAAGCTTTCTTT

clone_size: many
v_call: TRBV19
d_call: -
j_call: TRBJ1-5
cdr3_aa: CASSLTHEGNQPQHF
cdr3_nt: TGTGCCAGTAGTCTCACGCACGAGGGAAATCAGCCCCAGCATTTT

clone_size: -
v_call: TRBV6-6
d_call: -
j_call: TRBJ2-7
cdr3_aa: CASSRIRGATYEQYF
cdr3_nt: TGTGCCAGCAGCCGGATACGTGGGGCAACCTACGAGCAGTACTTC

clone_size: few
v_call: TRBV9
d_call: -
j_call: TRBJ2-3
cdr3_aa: CASSVAKSTDTQYF
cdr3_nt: TGTGCCAGCAGCGTAGCGAAGAGCACAGATACGCAGTATTTT

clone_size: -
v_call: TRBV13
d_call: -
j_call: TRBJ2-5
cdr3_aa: CASSPRGGKTYQETQYF
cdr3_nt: TGTGCCAGCAGCCCCAGAGGGGGGAAAACGTACCAAGAGACCCAGTACTTC

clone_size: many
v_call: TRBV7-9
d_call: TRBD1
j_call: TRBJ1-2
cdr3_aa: CASSFPGQTNYGYTF
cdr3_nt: TGTGCCAGCAGTTTTCCGGGACAGACTAACTATGGCTACACCTTC

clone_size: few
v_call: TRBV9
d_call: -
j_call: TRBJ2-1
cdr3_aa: CASSVNGAEPYGEQFF
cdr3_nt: TGTGCCAGCAGCGTAAATGGAGCGGAACCATACGGTGAGCAGTTCTTC

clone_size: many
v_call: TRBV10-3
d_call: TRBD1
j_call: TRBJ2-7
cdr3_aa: CANSGTGGYEQYF
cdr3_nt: TGTGCCAACTCCGGGACAGGGGGCTACGAGCAGTACTTC

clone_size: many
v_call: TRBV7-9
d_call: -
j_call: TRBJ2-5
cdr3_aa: CASSPPEGQPGPEGETQYF
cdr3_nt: TGTGCCAGCAGCCCCCCGGAGGGCCAACCGGGTCCCGAAGGAGAGACCCAGTACTTC

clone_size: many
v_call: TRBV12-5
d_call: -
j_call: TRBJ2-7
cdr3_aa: CASGPDPRPYEQYF
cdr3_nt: TGTGCTAGTGGCCCGGACCCCCGGCCCTACGAGCAGTACTTC

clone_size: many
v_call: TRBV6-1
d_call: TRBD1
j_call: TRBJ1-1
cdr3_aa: CASTRQGPWNTEAFF
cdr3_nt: TGTGCCAGCACCCGACAGGGTCCATGGAACACTGAAGCTTTCTTT

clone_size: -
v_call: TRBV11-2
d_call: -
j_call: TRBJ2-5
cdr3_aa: CASSFVTAQETQYF
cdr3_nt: TGTGCCAGCAGCTTCGTCACAGCCCAAGAGACCCAGTACTTC

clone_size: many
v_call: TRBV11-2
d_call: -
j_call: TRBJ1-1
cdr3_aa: CASSLNSGYTEAFF
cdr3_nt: TGTGCCAGCAGCTTAAACAGCGGATACACTGAAGCTTTCTTT

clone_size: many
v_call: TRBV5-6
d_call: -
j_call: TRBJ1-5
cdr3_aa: CASSLSGAQPQHF
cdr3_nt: TGTGCCAGCAGCTTGTCCGGGGCGCAGCCCCAGCATTTT

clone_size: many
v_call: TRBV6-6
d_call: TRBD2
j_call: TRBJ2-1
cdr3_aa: CASSYPSSGDSYNEQFF
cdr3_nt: TGTGCCAGCAGTTACCCATCTAGCGGAGACTCCTACAATGAGCAGTTCTTC

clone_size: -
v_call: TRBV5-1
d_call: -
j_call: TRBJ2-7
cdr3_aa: CASSSSLSSYEQYF
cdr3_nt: TGCGCCAGCAGCTCCTCATTAAGCTCCTACGAGCAGTACTTC

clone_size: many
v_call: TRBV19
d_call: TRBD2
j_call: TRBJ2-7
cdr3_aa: CASSILAGRDGSYEQYF
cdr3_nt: TGTGCCAGTAGTATACTTGCGGGGAGGGATGGTTCCTACGAGCAGTACTTC

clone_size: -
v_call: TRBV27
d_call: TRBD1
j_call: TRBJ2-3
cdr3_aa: CASSSNRGRPDTQYF
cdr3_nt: TGTGCCAGCAGTTCCAACAGGGGGCGTCCAGATACGCAGTATTTT

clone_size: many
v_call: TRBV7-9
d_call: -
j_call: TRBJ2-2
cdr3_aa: CASTSRGVYAGELFF
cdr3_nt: TGTGCCAGCACCTCGAGGGGGGTCTACGCCGGGGAGCTGTTTTTT

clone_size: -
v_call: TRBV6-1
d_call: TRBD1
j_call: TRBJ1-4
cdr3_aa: CASSARQGPTNEKLFF
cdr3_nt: TGTGCCAGCAGTGCGCGACAGGGACCAACTAATGAAAAACTGTTTTTT

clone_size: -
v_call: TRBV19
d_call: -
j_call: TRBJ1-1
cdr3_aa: CASSIGWTRGEAFF
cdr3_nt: TGTGCCAGTAGTATAGGTTGGACAAGGGGTGAAGCTTTCTTT

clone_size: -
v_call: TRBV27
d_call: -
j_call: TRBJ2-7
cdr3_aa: CASSSGATYEQYF
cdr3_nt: TGTGCCAGCAGCTCGGGCGCAACCTACGAGCAGTACTTC

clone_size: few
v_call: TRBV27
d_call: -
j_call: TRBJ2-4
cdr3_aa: CASSLSFLAKNIQYF
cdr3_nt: TGTGCCAGCAGTTTATCCTTTCTTGCCAAAAACATTCAGTACTTC

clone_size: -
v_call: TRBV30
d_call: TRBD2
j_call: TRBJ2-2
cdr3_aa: CAWSMGLENTGELFF
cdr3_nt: TGTGCCTGGAGTATGGGACTAGAAAACACCGGGGAGCTGTTTTTT

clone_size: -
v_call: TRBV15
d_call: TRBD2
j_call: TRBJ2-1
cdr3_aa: CATSRRASGRMNEQFF
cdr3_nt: TGTGCCACCAGCAGAAGAGCTAGCGGGAGAATGAATGAGCAGTTCTTC

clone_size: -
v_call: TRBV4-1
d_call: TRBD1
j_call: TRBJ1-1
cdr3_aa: CASSQGTADMNTEAFF
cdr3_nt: TGCGCCAGCAGCCAGGGGACAGCCGATATGAACACTGAAGCTTTCTTT

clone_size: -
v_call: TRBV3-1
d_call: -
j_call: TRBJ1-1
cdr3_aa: CASSQDGSRSIEAFF
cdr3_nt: TGTGCCAGCAGCCAAGATGGCTCGCGGTCGATTGAAGCTTTCTTT

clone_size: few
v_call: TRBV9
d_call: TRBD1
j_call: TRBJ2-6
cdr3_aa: CASSFPRGQGNSGANVLTF
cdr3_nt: TGTGCCAGCAGCTTTCCCAGGGGACAGGGCAATTCTGGGGCCAACGTCCTGACTTTC